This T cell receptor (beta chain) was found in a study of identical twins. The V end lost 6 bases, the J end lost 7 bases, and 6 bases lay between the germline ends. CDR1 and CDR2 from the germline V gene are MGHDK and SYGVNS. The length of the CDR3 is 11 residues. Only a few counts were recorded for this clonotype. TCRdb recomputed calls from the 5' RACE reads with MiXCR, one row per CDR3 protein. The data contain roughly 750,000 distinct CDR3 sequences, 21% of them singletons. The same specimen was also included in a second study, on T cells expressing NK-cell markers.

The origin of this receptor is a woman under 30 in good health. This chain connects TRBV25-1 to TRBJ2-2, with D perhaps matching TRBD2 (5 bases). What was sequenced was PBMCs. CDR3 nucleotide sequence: TGTGCCAGCAGGGGGAGCGGGGAGCTGTTTTTT. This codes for CASRGSGELFF.